The present T cell receptor beta chain was sequenced within a study of T-cell memory formation after mild COVID-19. The study's findings and limits: Clonal second-wave expansions that peaked on day 37 had unconfirmed SARS-CoV-2 specificity.

Notes on this clonotype: What it recognizes is unknown.

TCRdb processed the 5' RACE reads anew with MiXCR; each CDR3 protein has one entry. This table has 300,000 or so distinct CDR3 sequences, roughly 15% appearing once. The V end was cut by 0 bases, the J end by 1 base, with 9 bases between. This CDR3 spans 16 amino acids. Germline assignment: CDR1 KGHSH and CDR2 LQKENI. This sequence was found in a man between 18 and 35 years old who had mild COVID-19 (a few samples of this study predate the infection). Cell type and time point are not known. The chain uses TRBV18 and TRBJ2-2; D unclear. Sequences were obtained from PBMCs or a T cell subset sorted from them (not recorded which). The CDR3 sequence: CASSPPVGLNTGELFF. The CDR3 DNA sequence: TGTGCCAGCTCACCACCGGTCGGGCTGAACACCGGGGAGCTGTTTTTT.